This T cell receptor beta chain was found in a study of T cells in tumors after PD-1 blockade. Study overall: No patient had prior checkpoint blockade, systemic immunosuppression, or radiotherapy within 4 weeks.

Genomic DNA template from tumor biopsies or peripheral blood, 616 ng to 6,004 ng input. The data were produced by immunoSEQ multiplex PCR, yet TCRdb's version contains in-frame clones alone and is incomplete. The sample lists around 45,000 clones; roughly three quarters were seen once. The CDR3 length is 14 residues. Looked up from germline, CDR1 is SGHAT and CDR2 is FQDESV (reference sequence). V dropped 1 base and J dropped 1 base, with 7 bases sitting between them. The V call is TRBV11-1, the J call TRBJ2-5; possibly TRBD2 for D (5 bases). This TCR came from a human donor with advanced basal cell or squamous cell carcinoma (not recorded which). The sample consisted of PBMCs, taken before anti-PD-1 therapy. In DNA, the CDR3 is TGTGCCAGCAGCTTAGTAGAGGGCCAAGAGACCCAGTACTTC. This codes for CASSLVEGQETQYF.